These 30 T cell receptor beta chains originate from one sample sequenced in a study of blood T cell repertoires in COVID-19. The repertoire was sequenced with immunoSEQ multiplex PCR; TCRdb's copy has only in-frame clones and lacks some. The table records roughly 500,000 clones, roughly 89% of them present only once. Sequencing input: peripheral blood. These receptors were taken from a man between 18 and 29 years old with COVID-19, enrolled during active disease.

This rearrangement joins TRBV27 to TRBJ2-5; 7 bases agree with TRBD1. This CDR3 spans 13 amino acids. Germline lookup yields CDR1 MNHEY and CDR2 SMNVEV (reference sequence). The junction had 0 bases not matched to a gene; V was cut back by 2 bases and J by 3 bases. In DNA form, the CDR3 reads TGTGCCAGCAGTTTAGGGACAGAAGAGACCCAGTACTTC. Protein product: CASSLGTEETQYF.

This sequence joins TRBV25-1 and TRBJ2-1; 7 bases are a match to TRBD2. V lost 1 base and J lost 0; bases outside the gene matches: 3. This CDR3 comprises 16 residues. CDR1 and CDR2 from the germline V gene are MGHDK and SYGVNS. DNA of the CDR3: TGTGCCAGCAGTGAATGGGGCGGGAGCTCCTACAATGAGCAGTTCTTC. Amino acid sequence: CASSEWGGSSYNEQFF.

J is TRBJ2-1 and V is TRBV6-1, with TRBD2 identical over 8 bases. V was clipped by 4 bases and J by 7 bases; unmatched bases: 12. The CDR3 loop spans 16 amino acids. Germline V CDR1 and CDR2: MNHNS, SASEGT. Written as DNA, the CDR3 is TGTGCCAGCAGTGTGCACTCGGGGGGGGCCGGTAATGAGCAGTTCTTC. Encoded protein: CASSVHSGGAGNEQFF.

This chain uses TRBV7-9 with TRBJ2-4; 8 positions agree with TRBD1. Trimming took 5 bases from V and 3 from J; bases not matched to a gene: 6. CDR1 is SEHNR and CDR2 is FQNEAQ in the germline V gene (reference sequence). The CDR3 sequence is 15 residues long. The CDR3 here is CASSPTGAGKNIQYF. In DNA, the CDR3 is TGTGCCAGCAGCCCGACAGGGGCGGGCAAAAACATTCAGTACTTC.

The chain uses TRBV3-1 (or the pseudogene TRBV3-2) and TRBJ2-5; TRBD1 matches 12 bases. V trimming: 4 bases; J trimming: 5 bases; junction bases outside the gene matches: 8. CDR3 length equals 16 residues. Germline V gives CDR1 LGHDT, CDR2 YNNKEL (reference sequence). CDR3 sequence reads: CASSLRDRGREETQYF. For the CDR3, the DNA is TGTGCCAGCAGCCTTAGGGACAGGGGGCGCGAGGAGACCCAGTACTTC.

This clone was recorded once. This chain connects TRBV27 to TRBJ2-5, with a tentative D call TRBD2 (6 bases). This CDR3 spans 13 amino acids. Germline CDR1 and CDR2: MNHEY and SMNVEV (reference sequence). V lost 4 bases to trimming and J lost 8 bases, with 14 bases between them. The CDR3 region has the DNA TGTGCCAGCAGTTGGGACTCCCTTGGAACCCAGTACTTC. It codes for CASSWDSLGTQYF.

The J gene is TRBJ2-7, the V gene TRBV2; no clear D gene. This CDR3 region has 13 residues. Trimming took off 6 bases at V and 3 bases at J, with 12 bases between the two ends. CDR1 is SNHLY and CDR2 is FYNNEI in the germline V gene. The CDR3: CASSDDLVYEQYF. The CDR3 coding sequence is TGTGCCAGCAGCGATGATCTAGTCTACGAGCAGTACTTC.

The chain employs TRBV6-5 and TRBJ2-2; 13 positions agree with TRBD2. Trimming took 6 bases from V and 9 from J; bases not matched to a gene: 7. This CDR3 contains 15 residues. Germline V lookup: CDR1 MNHEY, CDR2 SVGAGI. CDR3 bases: TGTGCCAGCAGAGCGACTAGCGGGAGGTTTAGGGAGCTGTTTTTT. Protein: CASRATSGRFRELFF.

The CDR3 DNA follows: TGTGCTAGTGGTTTGGACGGGGGAGATACGCAGTATTTT. Translation: CASGLDGGDTQYF. The chain is built from TRBV12-5 and TRBJ2-3; tentatively, D is TRBD2 (6 bases). V was cut by 1 base and J by 5 bases, with 7 bases left in between. The germline CDR1 and CDR2 sequences are LGHNT and FRNRAP. CDR3 length equals 13 residues.

This chain uses TRBV24-1 with TRBJ2-1; D may be TRBD2 (5 bases). Germline V CDR1 and CDR2: KGHDR, SFDVKD. This CDR3 has 17 residues. V was trimmed by 0 bases and J by 5 bases, leaving 16 bases between them. CDR3 bases: TGTGCCACCAGTGATTTGCGATTTGGATCAGCGGACAATGAGCAGTTCTTC. This gives the protein CATSDLRFGSADNEQFF.

The CDR3 region has the DNA TGTGCCAGCTCCCAGGGACAGGGGGGCTACGAGCAGTACTTC. Translated, it gives CASSQGQGGYEQYF. The chain carries TRBV18 and TRBJ2-7; TRBD1 aligns across 11 bases. Germline V gene data show CDR1 as KGHSH and CDR2 as LQKENI. The CDR3 is 14 residues long. The ends lost 6 bases at V and 3 bases at J; junction bases unmatched: 4.

This clone turned up a few times. This chain joins TRBV7-9 and TRBJ1-1, with D hard to call. CDR3 length: 15 amino acids. Trimming cost V 7 bases and J 0 bases, with 15 bases left between them. CDR1 is SEHNR and CDR2 is FQNEAQ in the germline V gene (reference sequence). The DNA for the CDR3 is TGTGCCAGCACCCTAGCTGGTGGGGTGAACACTGAAGCTTTCTTT. Amino acid sequence: CASTLAGGVNTEAFF.

V and J are TRBV13 and TRBJ2-7, with 9 bases fitting TRBD2. J gave up 3 bases and V 5 bases, and 8 bases lay outside the gene matches. The CDR3 totals 15 residues. CDR1 is PRHDT and CDR2 is FYEKMQ in the germline V gene (reference sequence). The CDR3 loop reads CASSRYGTSSYEQYF. In DNA, the CDR3 is TGTGCCAGCAGCAGATACGGGACTAGCAGCTACGAGCAGTACTTC.

J is TRBJ2-5 and V is TRBV5-5; D gene ambiguous. V was clipped by 2 bases and J by 1 base, with 12 bases between them. Germline loops: CDR1 SGHKS, CDR2 YYEKEE (reference sequence). The CDR3 is made up of 15 amino acids. The CDR3 here is CASSFFPVVQETQYF. Here the CDR3 DNA reads TGTGCCAGCAGCTTTTTTCCGGTGGTCCAAGAGACCCAGTACTTC.

J is TRBJ2-2 and V is TRBV7-9; D might be TRBD2 (5 bases). From germline, CDR1 is SEHNR and CDR2 FQNEAQ (reference sequence). The CDR3 sequence is 16 residues long. The V end was cut by 5 bases, the J end by 1 base, with 14 bases between. CDR3 region: CASSPPLSGNTGELFF. The CDR3 nucleotides read TGTGCCAGCAGCCCCCCCCTCAGCGGGAACACCGGGGAGCTGTTTTTT.

This chain links TRBV4-2 with TRBJ2-1; 9 bases fit TRBD1. There are 17 residues in the CDR3. Trimming took 4 bases from V and 4 from J; bases not matched to a gene: 11. CDR1 and CDR2 from the germline V gene are LGHNA and YNFKEQ. CDR3 residues: CASSRVDTGQGYNEQFF. CDR3 nucleotides: TGTGCCAGCAGCCGAGTTGATACGGGACAGGGATACAATGAGCAGTTCTTC.

The chain employs TRBV5-4 and TRBJ2-5; 7 nucleotides agree with TRBD2. Germline V lookup: CDR1 SGHNT, CDR2 YYREEE (reference sequence). The CDR3 loop spans 15 amino acids. Losses at the gene ends were 4 bases for V and 2 bases for J; bases not matched to a gene: 8. This chain's CDR3 is CASSPGPGGQETQYF. In nucleotides, the CDR3 is TGTGCCAGCAGCCCGGGCCCGGGGGGACAAGAGACCCAGTACTTC.

The chain links TRBV19 to TRBJ2-2, with 7 bases identical to TRBD1. From germline, CDR1 is LNHDA and CDR2 SQIVND (reference sequence). The CDR3 loop spans 17 amino acids. J gave up 6 bases and V 0 bases, and 10 bases lay outside the gene matches. CDR3 nucleotides: TGTGCCAGTAGTATAGAGTCTCGTCAAAGGGGGCCCGGGGAGCTGTTTTTT. Translation gives CASSIESRQRGPGELFF.

A note on this clone: Within the sample, other DNA sequences also encode this same CDR3. This chain uses TRBV5-1 with TRBJ2-3; 7 bases map to TRBD2. The CDR3 has 14 amino acids. Unmatched junction bases numbered 2, after V lost 3 bases and J lost 1 base. From germline, CDR1 is SGHRS and CDR2 YFSETQ. The CDR3, as DNA: TGCGCCAGCAGCTCCAGCGGGGGCACAGATACGCAGTATTTT. It translates to CASSSSGGTDTQYF.

V is TRBV5-4 and J is TRBJ2-5; 10 bases are a match to TRBD1. The length of the CDR3 is 15 residues. The trim removed 4 bases at V and 5 bases at J, leaving 8 bases unmatched. The germline CDR1 and CDR2 sequences are SGHNT and YYREEE (reference sequence). CDR3 nucleotide sequence: TGTGCCAGCAGCGCGGCTCGGACAGGGGGTGAGACCCAGTACTTC. Its translation: CASSAARTGGETQYF.

The chain joins TRBV19 to TRBJ1-2, with D possibly matching TRBD1 (5 bases). The CDR3 extends over 13 amino acids. Trimming pared 6 bases from V and 4 bases from J, leaving 12 bases between. Germline assignment: CDR1 LNHDA and CDR2 SQIVND (reference sequence). Here the CDR3 DNA reads TGTGCCAGTAGCACCACGACAGTCTATGGCTACACCTTC. The encoded protein is CASSTTTVYGYTF.

About this clone: The same CDR3 can be traced to other DNA sequences in this sample. V is TRBV12-3 or TRBV12-4 and J is TRBJ1-5; D perhaps matches TRBD1 (5 bases). The CDR3 sequence is 13 residues long. Between the trimmed V and J ends, which lost 2 bases and 4 bases, there was a span of 6 bases. The CDR3 DNA follows: TGTGCCAGCAGTTTAACAGGAAATCAGCCCCAGCATTTT. The encoded protein is CASSLTGNQPQHF.

V gene TRBV6-5 combines with J gene TRBJ1-3; D not certain. This CDR3 contains 15 residues. Germline assignment: CDR1 MNHEY and CDR2 SVGAGI. Deletions cut 4 bases from V and 0 bases from J, with 10 bases between. CDR3 sequence (DNA): TGTGCCAGCAGTTCTACGGTTAGCTCTGGAAACACCATATATTTT. This gives the protein CASSSTVSSGNTIYF.

The V and J genes are TRBV7-9 and TRBJ2-3; 7 bases line up with TRBD2. This CDR3 comprises 15 residues. Per the germline V gene, CDR1 is SEHNR and CDR2 is FQNEAQ (reference sequence). V trimming: 5 bases; J trimming: 4 bases; junction bases outside the gene matches: 9. As DNA, the CDR3 is TGTGCCAGCAGCCGGGGGAGGGAGGAGGCAGATACGCAGTATTTT. Residues: CASSRGREEADTQYF.

The chain links TRBV24-1 to TRBJ2-7; 11 bases are a match to TRBD1. V trimming: 10 bases; J trimming: 4 bases; junction bases outside the gene matches: 11. The CDR3 has 15 amino acids. Germline loops: CDR1 KGHDR, CDR2 SFDVKD. CDR3 loop: CATPPPDRGPYEQYF. Written as DNA, the CDR3 is TGTGCCACGCCCCCCCCGGACAGGGGGCCTTACGAGCAGTACTTC.

The V and J genes are TRBV2 and TRBJ1-3, with TRBD1 identical over 7 bases. Germline-derived CDR1 and CDR2 are SNHLY and FYNNEI. V gave up 7 bases and J gave up 1 base; unmatched junction bases: 4. The length of the CDR3 is 14 residues. This CDR3 reads CASKDRVSGNTIYF. The CDR3 DNA sequence: TGTGCCAGCAAAGACAGGGTTTCTGGAAACACCATATATTTT.

The rearrangement joins TRBV5-1 to TRBJ2-2; D is unclear. Trimming removed 0 bases from V and 2 bases from J, with 8 bases in between. This CDR3 comprises 15 residues. Germline assignment: CDR1 SGHRS and CDR2 YFSETQ. This CDR3 is CASSLVATNTGELFF. CDR3 DNA sequence: TGCGCCAGCAGCTTGGTTGCGACTAACACCGGGGAGCTGTTTTTT.

The chain recombines TRBV19 with TRBJ2-7; D is possibly TRBD1 (5 bases). The germline CDR1 and CDR2 sequences are LNHDA and SQIVND (reference sequence). V lost 9 bases and J 7 bases, leaving 13 bases between the germline ends. The CDR3 has 11 residues. CDR3 nucleotides: TGTGCCAGCGAGCAGGGTGGGGAGCAGTACTTC. Amino acid sequence: CASEQGGEQYF.

This chain uses TRBV2 with TRBJ2-1, with TRBD1 matching over 10 bases. The germline V gene encodes CDR1 SNHLY and CDR2 FYNNEI. V lost 8 bases, J lost 5 bases, and 6 bases stayed unmatched. The CDR3 runs 14 residues. The CDR3 DNA reads TGTGCCAGCTGCTCGGGGACAGGGGACAATGAGCAGTTCTTC. This sequence encodes CASCSGTGDNEQFF.

V gene TRBV24-1 combines with J gene TRBJ2-5, with a weak D call TRBD2 (7 bases). The germline V and J ends were trimmed by 3 bases and 4 bases, with 17 bases remaining between them. This CDR3 is built from 16 residues. Germline V gives CDR1 KGHDR, CDR2 SFDVKD. CDR3 coding DNA: TGTGCCACCAGTGATCCCTCGGGGGGACAAAGAGAGACCCAGTACTTC. Its translation: CATSDPSGGQRETQYF.